The 19 T cell receptor beta chains below come from one sample, sequenced in a study of blood T cell repertoires in COVID-19. Repertoires were generated with immunoSEQ multiplex PCR, while TCRdb's copy carries only in-frame clones and drops some. Here the sample spans tens of thousands of clones, over 80% being singletons. The sequencing input was peripheral blood. The source of these receptors is a man aged 65-85 years with acute or convalescent COVID-19.

Only a few counts were recorded for this clone. Other DNA sequences in this specimen translate into the identical CDR3. V is TRBV9 and J is TRBJ2-1, with a tentative D call TRBD1 (6 bases). In germline, CDR1 is SGDLS, CDR2 YYNGEE. Trimming stripped 0 bases from V and 0 bases from J, with 10 bases between. The CDR3 contains 16 residues. CDR3 DNA: TGTGCCAGCAGCGTAGGTGGCAGGGGCTCCTACAATGAGCAGTTCTTC. Residues: CASSVGGRGSYNEQFF. The whole variable domain, filled in from reference TRBV9 and TRBJ2-1, reads DSGVTQTPKHLITATGQRVTLRCSPRSGDLSVYWYQQSLDQGLQFLIQYYNGEERAKGNILERFSAQQFPDLHSELNLSSLELGDSALYFCASSVGGRGSYNEQFFGPGTRLTVL.

This clone has a handful of counts. The chain links TRBV7-9 to TRBJ1-2; no clear D. Between the trimmed V and J ends, which lost 1 base and 11 bases, there was a span of 14 bases. The CDR3 has 13 residues. Germline lookup yields CDR1 SEHNR and CDR2 FQNEAQ (reference sequence). The CDR3 sequence: CASSLDSGRDYTF. As DNA, the CDR3 is TGTGCCAGCAGCTTAGACAGCGGAAGGGATTACACCTTC.

The J gene is TRBJ1-6, the V gene TRBV5-1, with TRBD1 matching over 10 bases. Trimming cost V 4 bases and J 6 bases; bases outside gene matches: 4. CDR3 length: 15 amino acids. Germline V lookup: CDR1 SGHRS, CDR2 YFSETQ. The CDR3 is CASSRQGARNSPLHF. The DNA for the CDR3 is TGCGCCAGCAGCCGACAGGGGGCGCGTAATTCACCCCTCCACTTT.

The rearrangement uses TRBV18 and TRBJ1-3; TRBD1 aligns across 8 bases. The CDR3 runs 16 residues. J was trimmed by 0 bases and V by 3 bases; bases with no gene match: 4. In germline, CDR1 is KGHSH, CDR2 LQKENI. In DNA, the CDR3 is TGTGCCAGCTCACCTCTGGACAGGGACTCTGGAAACACCATATATTTT. This codes for CASSPLDRDSGNTIYF.

This clone was observed a handful of times. V is TRBV6-6 and J is TRBJ2-7, with 8 bases aligning to TRBD1. The CDR3 has 16 residues. Looked up from germline, CDR1 is MNHNY and CDR2 is SVGAGI (reference sequence). J gave up 2 bases and V 4 bases, and 10 bases lay outside the gene matches. For the CDR3, the DNA is TGTGCCAGCAGTTCGGGACAGGTGTATCTAACCTACGAGCAGTACTTC. This translates into CASSSGQVYLTYEQYF.

The chain carries TRBV25-1 and TRBJ2-1, with D perhaps TRBD2 (6 bases). The ends were cut back, 7 bases at V and 11 bases at J, with 15 bases in the middle. The CDR3 covers 12 residues. Germline V CDR1 and CDR2: MGHDK, SYGVNS. CDR3 in DNA: TGTGCCAGCACCCCAGCCCGGGGGAAGCAGTTCTTC. Encoded protein: CASTPARGKQFF.

V and J are TRBV18 and TRBJ2-1; 9 bases match TRBD2. The CDR3 has 16 residues. Germline CDR1 and CDR2: KGHSH and LQKENI. Trimming took 2 bases from V and 6 from J; bases not matched to a gene: 8. In DNA, the CDR3 is TGTGCCAGCTCACCAAATAGGCGGGGGGGCATCAATGAGCAGTTCTTC. It translates to CASSPNRRGGINEQFF.

The gene calls are TRBV20-1 and TRBJ2-1, with 12 nucleotides matching TRBD2. Germline values: CDR1 DFQATT, CDR2 SNEGSKA (reference sequence). V was pared by 6 bases and J by 12 bases, with 3 bases of the junction left unmatched. There are 11 residues in the CDR3. CDR3 DNA sequence: TGCAGTGCGGAGACTAGCGGGAGGCAGTTCTTC. This translates into CSAETSGRQFF.

The J gene is TRBJ1-1, the V gene TRBV6-2 or TRBV6-3; weak D call: TRBD1 (5 bases). Trimming stripped 5 bases from V and 6 bases from J, with 7 bases between. Germline values: CDR1 MNHEY, CDR2 SVGEGT. CDR3 length: 11 residues. The CDR3 DNA follows: TGTGCCAGCAGTCGGGACTCTGAAGCTTTCTTT. This encodes CASSRDSEAFF.

The V call is TRBV4-1, the J call TRBJ1-1; 7 bases are a match to TRBD1. CDR1 and CDR2 (germline): MGHRA, YSYEKL. With 5 bases clipped from V and 4 bases from J, the junction kept 7 bases outside the gene matches. The CDR3 has 14 residues. The CDR3 bases are TGCGCCAGCAGCTCTTTCTCAGGGGGCACTGAAGCTTTCTTT. Amino acid sequence: CASSSFSGGTEAFF.

This clone was detected only a few times. J is TRBJ2-7 and V is TRBV3-1 (or the pseudogene TRBV3-2); D perhaps matches TRBD2 (5 bases). Germline CDR1 and CDR2: LGHDT and YNNKEL (reference sequence). The CDR3 contains 16 residues. V lost 0 bases and J lost 6, with 18 bases in between. The CDR3 spells CASSQDPGLLEGEQYF. CDR3 bases: TGTGCCAGCAGCCAAGATCCTGGACTCCTGGAAGGCGAGCAGTACTTC.

The V gene is TRBV5-1, the J gene TRBJ2-7; 9 positions match TRBD1. Germline assignment: CDR1 SGHRS and CDR2 YFSETQ. After removal of 2 bases from V and 1 base from J, the junction contained 10 bases not matched to a gene. The CDR3 length is 17 residues. Here the CDR3 reads CASSFGTRDRESYEQYF. As DNA, the CDR3 is TGCGCCAGCAGCTTTGGTACCCGGGACAGGGAGTCCTACGAGCAGTACTTC. The entire variable domain, with the rest obtained from reference TRBV5-1 and TRBJ2-7, is as follows: KAGVTQTPRYLIKTRGQQVTLSCSPISGHRSVSWYQQTPGQGLQFLFEYFSETQRNKGNFPGRFSGRQFSNSRSEMNVSTLELGDSALYLCASSFGTRDRESYEQYFGPGTRLTVT.

V gene TRBV5-1 combines with J gene TRBJ1-6; 8 bases align to TRBD1. The germline V gene has CDR1 SGHRS and CDR2 YFSETQ. This CDR3 spans 18 amino acids. J gave up 10 bases and V 2 bases, and 17 bases lay outside the gene matches. DNA of the CDR3: TGCGCCAGCAGCTTCCAACCCCCCCTGACAGGGGTTGGATCACCCCTCCACTTT. The encoded protein is CASSFQPPLTGVGSPLHF.

This clone was recorded a few times. The V call is TRBV24-1, the J call TRBJ1-5; D remains ambiguous. The CDR3 length is 16 residues. V lost 3 bases and J 7 bases, leaving 18 bases between the germline ends. Germline-derived CDR1 and CDR2 are KGHDR and SFDVKD. The CDR3 bases are TGTGCCACCAGTGATACAGACCCGGGGTCGAGCCAGCCCCAGCATTTT. This encodes CATSDTDPGSSQPQHF.

This sequence joins TRBV29-1 and TRBJ2-3, with D possibly TRBD1 on 6 matching bases. CDR1 SQVTM and CDR2 ANQGSEA come from the germline V gene. This CDR3 is built from 13 residues. The germline V and J ends were trimmed by 7 bases and 3 bases, with 14 bases remaining between them. The CDR3 reads CSAPGAFTDTQYF. The CDR3, as DNA: TGCAGCGCCCCAGGGGCGTTTACAGATACGCAGTATTTT.

The J gene is TRBJ2-2, the V gene TRBV28, with 12 bases that match TRBD2. Germline assignment: CDR1 MDHEN and CDR2 SYDVKM. After removal of 3 bases from V and 3 bases from J, the junction contained 8 bases not matched to a gene. This CDR3 is built from 18 residues. The CDR3 DNA is TGTGCCAGCAGTTTCGTTCCTAGCGGGGGGGTTGACACCGGGGAGCTGTTTTTT. Amino acids: CASSFVPSGGVDTGELFF.

This chain connects TRBV5-4 to TRBJ1-3; D call uncertain. The CDR3 extends over 15 amino acids. Germline CDR1 and CDR2: SGHNT and YYREEE (reference sequence). V was cut by 1 base and J by 0 bases, with 8 bases left in between. This CDR3 is CASSLQRASGNTIYF. DNA for the CDR3: TGTGCCAGCAGCTTGCAGCGAGCCTCTGGAAACACCATATATTTT.

The gene calls are TRBV3-1 (or the pseudogene TRBV3-2) and TRBJ2-5, with D unclear. CDR3 size: 12 residues. Between the trimmed V and J ends, which lost 5 bases and 0 bases, there was a span of 4 bases. In germline, CDR1 is LGHDT, CDR2 YNNKEL (reference sequence). The CDR3 region is CASSSDQETQYF. The CDR3 nucleotides read TGTGCCAGCAGCTCGGACCAAGAGACCCAGTACTTC.

Only one count was recorded for this clone. This chain links TRBV7-2 with TRBJ1-2; 10 nucleotides agree with TRBD1. Germline CDR1 and CDR2: SGHTA and FQGNSA. V dropped 5 bases and J dropped 4; count of bases not matched to a gene: 16. The CDR3 runs 18 residues. In nucleotides, the CDR3 is TGTGCCAGCAGCCCCCACGGACGTGACAGGGGGCAAGGCTATGGCTACACCTTC. Translation gives CASSPHGRDRGQGYGYTF. The full variable domain, rest sourced from reference TRBV7-2 and TRBJ1-2, is GAGVSQSPSNKVTEKGKDVELRCDPISGHTALYWYRQSLGQGLEFLIYFQGNSAPDKSGLPSDRFSAERTGGSVSTLTIQRTQQEDSAVYLCASSPHGRDRGQGYGYTFGSGTRLTVV.